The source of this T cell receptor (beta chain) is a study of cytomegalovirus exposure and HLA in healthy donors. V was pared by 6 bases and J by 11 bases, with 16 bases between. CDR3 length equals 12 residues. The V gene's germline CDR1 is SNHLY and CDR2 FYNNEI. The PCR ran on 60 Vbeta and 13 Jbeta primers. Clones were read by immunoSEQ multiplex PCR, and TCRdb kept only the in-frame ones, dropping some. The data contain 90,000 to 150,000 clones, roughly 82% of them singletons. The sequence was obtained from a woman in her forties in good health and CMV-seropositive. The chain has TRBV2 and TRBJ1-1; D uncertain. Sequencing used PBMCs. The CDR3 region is CASRSEIPGAFF. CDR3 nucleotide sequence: TGTGCCAGCAGGTCTGAGATACCCGGGGCTTTCTTT.